Shown below are 24 T cell receptor beta chains from a single sample sequenced in a study of blood T cell repertoires in COVID-19. Method: immunoSEQ multiplex PCR; TCRdb's copy keeps in-frame clones and lacks some. The table shows some 40,000 clones, with about 92% occurring only once. Sequenced material: peripheral blood. Source of these receptors: a man aged 45-65 years with COVID-19, enrolled during active disease.

The chain uses TRBV28 and TRBJ1-5; 12 nucleotides match TRBD1. The CDR3 is 19 residues long. The J segment lost 10 bases and the V segment lost 2 bases, leaving 18 bases of the junction unmatched. CDR1 is MDHEN and CDR2 is SYDVKM in the germline V gene. The CDR3 sequence is CASSLQWAGTGGGVGPQHF. The CDR3 nucleotides are TGTGCCAGCAGTTTACAATGGGCTGGGACAGGGGGCGGCGTCGGACCCCAGCATTTT.

The CDR3 region has the DNA TGCGCCAGCAGCTGGATTGGGACAGGGGGCGGCTACACCTTC. It codes for CASSWIGTGGGYTF. This chain joins TRBV5-1 and TRBJ1-2, with 12 bases identical to TRBD1. V was pared by 3 bases and J by 8 bases, with 5 bases of the junction left unmatched. The CDR3 length is 14 residues. In germline, CDR1 is SGHRS, CDR2 YFSETQ.

The chain employs TRBV27 and TRBJ2-5; 9 bases map to TRBD2. The V gene's germline CDR1 is MNHEY and CDR2 SMNVEV (reference sequence). V lost 4 bases and J lost 4; bases outside the gene matches: 10. The CDR3 has 16 residues. In DNA, the CDR3 is TGTGCCAGCAGTTCTCCCTTAGCGGGAGAGGGAGAGACCCAGTACTTC. Amino acids: CASSSPLAGEGETQYF.

The chain recombines TRBV28 with TRBJ1-2; TRBD1 is a possible D gene (5 bases). V gave up 5 bases and J gave up 8 bases, with 15 bases separating them. CDR1 is MDHEN, CDR2 SYDVKM, per germline. This CDR3 is 13 amino acids long. This chain's CDR3 is CASSPLGQGGYTF. The CDR3 region has the DNA TGTGCCAGCAGTCCCCTCGGGCAGGGAGGCTACACCTTC.

V is TRBV30 and J is TRBJ1-1; 7 nucleotides match TRBD1. There are 14 residues in the CDR3. Germline V gene data show CDR1 as GTSNPN and CDR2 as SVGIG (reference sequence). J lost 8 bases, V lost 5 bases, and 14 bases had no gene match. The CDR3 sequence is CAWGLTGFGREAFF. The CDR3 region has the DNA TGTGCCTGGGGACTGACAGGGTTTGGTAGGGAAGCTTTCTTT.

The rearrangement links TRBV6-4 to TRBJ2-1, with 8 bases that match TRBD2. CDR1 and CDR2 (germline): MRHNA, SNTAGT. V was clipped by 6 bases and J by 2 bases; unmatched bases: 6. The CDR3 spans 15 residues. The CDR3 sequence is CASSPSGSPYNEQFF. The CDR3 DNA reads TGTGCCAGCAGCCCTAGCGGGTCTCCCTACAATGAGCAGTTCTTC.

This chain uses TRBV5-8 with TRBJ2-7; 9 positions match TRBD1. CDR3 length equals 15 residues. CDR1 and CDR2 (germline): SGHTS, YDEGEE. After removal of 3 bases from V and 2 bases from J, the junction contained 6 bases not matched to a gene. This CDR3 is CASSWGQGLTYEQYF. Here the CDR3 DNA reads TGTGCCAGCAGCTGGGGACAGGGCCTAACCTACGAGCAGTACTTC.

This clone was seen a few times. The CDR3 DNA reads TGCAGCGTTGACCAGGGGCGCAACTATGGCTACACCTTC. Encoded protein: CSVDQGRNYGYTF. The chain recombines TRBV29-1 with TRBJ1-2; the D gene is possibly TRBD1 (6 bases). V lost 3 bases, J lost 2 bases, and 10 bases lay in between. Germline loops: CDR1 SQVTM, CDR2 ANQGSEA. The length of the CDR3 is 13 residues.

The V and J genes are TRBV9 and TRBJ2-1, with D unclear. Deletions cut 0 bases from V and 0 bases from J, with 10 bases between. The CDR3 consists of 16 residues. The germline V gene encodes CDR1 SGDLS and CDR2 YYNGEE. CDR3: CASSVVDTSSYNEQFF. Written as DNA, the CDR3 is TGTGCCAGCAGCGTAGTCGACACGAGCTCCTACAATGAGCAGTTCTTC. Drawing the rest from reference TRBV9 and TRBJ2-1, the complete variable domain is DSGVTQTPKHLITATGQRVTLRCSPRSGDLSVYWYQQSLDQGLQFLIQYYNGEERAKGNILERFSAQQFPDLHSELNLSSLELGDSALYFCASSVVDTSSYNEQFFGPGTRLTVL.

This chain joins TRBV7-2 and TRBJ2-7, with TRBD2 as a possible D gene (8 bases). Per the germline V gene, CDR1 is SGHTA and CDR2 is FQGNSA. CDR3 length equals 18 residues. The germline V and J ends were trimmed by 6 bases and 4 bases, with 28 bases remaining between them. The CDR3, as DNA: TGTGCCAGCAGGGATAGCGGGACCCACAGAGGGGGCCCTTACGAGCAGTACTTC. It codes for CASRDSGTHRGGPYEQYF.

The rearrangement links TRBV12-3 or TRBV12-4 to TRBJ1-3; unclear D gene. The CDR3 runs to 13 residues. Trimming removed 2 bases at V and 4 bases at J, with 6 bases between. CDR3 nucleotides: TGTGCCAGCAGTTTACCGTCCGGAAACACCATATATTTT. This gives the protein CASSLPSGNTIYF.

The count of this clone is one. The rearrangement joins TRBV7-3 to TRBJ2-5; tentative D call: TRBD2 (6 bases). V lost 2 bases and J lost 2, with 18 bases in between. The CDR3 is made up of 17 amino acids. CDR1 and CDR2 from the germline V gene are SGHTA and FQGTGA. CDR3 residues: CASSLAGPGRGQETQYF. DNA of the CDR3: TGTGCCAGCAGCTTAGCGGGACCCGGCAGAGGACAAGAGACCCAGTACTTC.

The chain couples TRBV18 to TRBJ2-2, with 7 bases aligning to TRBD1. With 2 bases clipped from V and 3 bases from J, the junction kept 12 bases outside the gene matches. Germline assignment: CDR1 KGHSH and CDR2 LQKENI. This CDR3 is 18 amino acids long. The DNA of the CDR3 is TGTGCCAGCTCACCAATCAGAGGGGGCAAGGCGTACACCGGGGAGCTGTTTTTT. This sequence encodes CASSPIRGGKAYTGELFF.

The gene calls are TRBV5-6 and TRBJ2-5, with 8 positions matching TRBD1. The ends lost 1 base at V and 5 bases at J; junction bases unmatched: 16. The CDR3 spans 18 residues. Per the germline V gene, CDR1 is SGHDT and CDR2 is YYEEEE. CDR3 protein: CASSLKGWTGSGYETQYF. CDR3 coding DNA: TGTGCCAGCAGCTTGAAGGGGTGGACAGGGAGTGGATACGAGACCCAGTACTTC.

CDR3 nucleotides: TGCGCCAGCAGCTCAAAAATAACCGGGACAGGGGTCGAGTACGAGCAGTACTTC. Translated, it gives CASSSKITGTGVEYEQYF. The chain employs TRBV5-1 and TRBJ2-7; 10 positions agree with TRBD1. The CDR3 sequence is 18 residues long. The germline V gene encodes CDR1 SGHRS and CDR2 YFSETQ. V lost 3 bases, J lost 4 bases, and 16 bases stayed unmatched.

This chain uses TRBV27 with TRBJ1-2; TRBD1 is a possible D gene (5 bases). The CDR3 runs 13 residues. Per the germline V gene, CDR1 is MNHEY and CDR2 is SMNVEV (reference sequence). Trimming removed 4 bases from V and 5 bases from J, with 11 bases in between. The CDR3 region has the DNA TGTGCCAGCAGTTATGGGGGACTTTATGGCTACACCTTC. This codes for CASSYGGLYGYTF.

This chain uses TRBV7-2 with TRBJ2-1, with 9 bases identical to TRBD2. The ends lost 0 bases at V and 7 bases at J; junction bases unmatched: 4. The CDR3 is 15 amino acids. Germline CDR1 and CDR2: SGHTA and FQGNSA. Here the CDR3 reads CASSLARAGGNEQFF. The CDR3 coding sequence is TGTGCCAGCAGCTTAGCCCGAGCGGGGGGTAATGAGCAGTTCTTC. Combining the CDR3 with reference TRBV7-2 and TRBJ2-1 gives the whole variable domain GAGVSQSPSNKVTEKGKDVELRCDPISGHTALYWYRQSLGQGLEFLIYFQGNSAPDKSGLPSDRFSAERTGGSVSTLTIQRTQQEDSAVYLCASSLARAGGNEQFFGPGTRLTVL.

This chain uses TRBV5-1 with TRBJ1-5; a possible D gene is TRBD1 (6 bases). The CDR3 runs to 13 residues. Trimming pared 3 bases from V and 6 bases from J, leaving 10 bases between. Per germline, CDR1 SGHRS and CDR2 YFSETQ. The CDR3 loop is CASSSIQGQPQHF. The CDR3 DNA reads as TGCGCCAGCAGCTCAATACAGGGTCAGCCCCAGCATTTT.

The chain is built from TRBV18 and TRBJ2-1; D not certain. Trimming pared 2 bases from V and 4 bases from J, leaving 9 bases between. The CDR3 covers 14 residues. The germline gives CDR1 KGHSH, CDR2 LQKENI. The CDR3 reads CASSPTDKYNEQFF. The CDR3 DNA sequence: TGTGCCAGCTCACCAACAGACAAGTACAATGAGCAGTTCTTC.

The chain combines TRBV14 with TRBJ2-7, with D tentatively TRBD1 (6 bases). CDR1 is SGHDN, CDR2 FVKESK, per germline. The CDR3 runs to 15 residues. V was clipped by 4 bases and J by 7 bases, with 20 bases between them. The CDR3 loop reads CASSRGRVDFQEQYF. CDR3 nucleotides: TGTGCCAGCAGCCGGGGGCGCGTAGATTTTCAGGAGCAGTACTTC.

This chain links TRBV7-9 with TRBJ2-7; D is perhaps TRBD1 (6 bases). CDR3 size: 13 residues. The ends were cut back, 5 bases at V and 7 bases at J, with 15 bases in the middle. The germline CDR1 and CDR2 sequences are SEHNR and FQNEAQ (reference sequence). CDR3 in DNA: TGTGCCAGCAGCGCCATCCGGGACACAGAGCAGTACTTC. The encoded protein is CASSAIRDTEQYF.

This sequence joins TRBV28 and TRBJ2-3; TRBD2 aligns across 15 bases. Germline CDR1 reads MDHEN; CDR2 reads SYDVKM. CDR3 size: 19 residues. The trim removed 6 bases at V and 0 bases at J, leaving 10 bases unmatched. CDR3 in amino acids: CASSQHGLAGGPSTDTQYF. Written as DNA, the CDR3 is TGTGCCAGCAGCCAGCACGGACTAGCGGGAGGGCCGAGCACAGATACGCAGTATTTT.

The chain couples TRBV29-1 to TRBJ1-4, with D possibly TRBD1 on 6 matching bases. The V gene's germline CDR1 is SQVTM and CDR2 ANQGSEA. V dropped 3 bases and J dropped 5 bases, with 10 bases sitting between them. The CDR3 contains 13 residues. As DNA, the CDR3 is TGCAGCGTTGAGACAGGTGGGAATGAAAAACTGTTTTTT. Translation: CSVETGGNEKLFF.

This CDR3 is CASSAVPLNTEAFF. DNA for the CDR3: TGCGCCAGCAGCGCGGTTCCATTGAACACTGAAGCTTTCTTT. The chain employs TRBV5-1 and TRBJ1-1; no reliable D call. Germline lookup yields CDR1 SGHRS and CDR2 YFSETQ. This CDR3 is built from 14 residues. Trimming took 4 bases from V and 0 from J, leaving 10 bases between them.